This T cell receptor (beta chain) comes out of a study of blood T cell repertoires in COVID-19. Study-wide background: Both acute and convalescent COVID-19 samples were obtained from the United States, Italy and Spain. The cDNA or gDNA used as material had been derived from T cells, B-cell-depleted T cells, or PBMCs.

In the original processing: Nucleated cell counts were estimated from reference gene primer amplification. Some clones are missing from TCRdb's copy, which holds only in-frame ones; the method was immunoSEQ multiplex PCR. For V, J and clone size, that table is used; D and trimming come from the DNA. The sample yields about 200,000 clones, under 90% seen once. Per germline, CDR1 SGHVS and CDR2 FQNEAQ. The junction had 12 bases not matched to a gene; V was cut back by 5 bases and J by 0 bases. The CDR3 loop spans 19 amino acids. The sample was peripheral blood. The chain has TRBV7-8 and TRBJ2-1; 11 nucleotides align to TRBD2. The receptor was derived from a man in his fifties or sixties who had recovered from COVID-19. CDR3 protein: CASSAAPGLAESSYNEQFF. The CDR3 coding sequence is TGTGCCAGCAGCGCAGCCCCGGGACTAGCGGAGAGCTCCTACAATGAGCAGTTCTTC.